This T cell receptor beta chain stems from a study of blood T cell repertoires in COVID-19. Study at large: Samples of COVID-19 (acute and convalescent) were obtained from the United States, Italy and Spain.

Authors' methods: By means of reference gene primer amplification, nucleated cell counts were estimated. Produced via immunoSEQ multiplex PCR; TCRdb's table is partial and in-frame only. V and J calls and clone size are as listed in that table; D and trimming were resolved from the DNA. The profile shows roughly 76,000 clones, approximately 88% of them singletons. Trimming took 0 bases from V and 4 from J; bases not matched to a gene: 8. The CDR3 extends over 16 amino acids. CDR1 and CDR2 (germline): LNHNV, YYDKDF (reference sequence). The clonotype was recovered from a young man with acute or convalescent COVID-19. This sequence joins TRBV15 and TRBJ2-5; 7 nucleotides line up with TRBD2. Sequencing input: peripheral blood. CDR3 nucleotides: TGTGCCACCAGCAGAGAGGACTATTCGGGGGGAGAGACCCAGTACTTC. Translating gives CATSREDYSGGETQYF. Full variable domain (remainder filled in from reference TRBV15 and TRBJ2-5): DAMVIQNPRYQVTQFGKPVTLSCSQTLNHNVMYWYQQKSSQAPKLLFHYYDKDFNNEADTPDNFQSRRPNTSFCFLDIRSPGLGDTAMYLCATSREDYSGGETQYFGPGTRLLVL.